This T cell receptor beta chain came from a study of control samples from healthy donors and cancer patients. CDR1 GTSNPN and CDR2 SVGIG come from the germline V gene (reference sequence). This CDR3 has 13 residues. The V end lost 2 bases, the J end lost 6 bases, and 11 bases lay between the germline ends. Sequenced by immunoSEQ multiplex PCR; TCRdb stores in-frame clones only, minus some. There are 55,000 to 80,000 clones in the sample; roughly nine tenths occur only once, and roughly 5.5% lies in the top ten. The genes are TRBV30 and TRBJ2-1, with D hard to call. This clonotype was obtained from a man aged 60 to 75 with colorectal cancer. The sample comprised PBMCs. The CDR3: CAWSPPDGNEQFF. CDR3 DNA: TGTGCCTGGAGTCCCCCTGACGGCAATGAGCAGTTCTTC.